One sample yielded the 16 T cell receptor beta chains listed below, sequenced in a study of regulatory T cells in long-lasting Graves disease. Time point noted: newly diagnosed GD, antithyroid drugs for less than 3 months. With RNA extracted from PBMCs as input, the TCR library was made. In building TCR beta libraries, iRepertoire HTBI primers were used together with Arm-PCR of CDR3 regions. TCRdb reprocessed the multiplex PCR reads via MiXCR and lists one record per CDR3 protein. This sample yields about 370,000 distinct CDR3 sequences, of which 15% are seen a single time; 22% belongs to the top ten. The source material was peripheral blood mononuclear cells (PBMCs), sampled at new diagnosis, from a patient treated with antithyroid drugs. These receptors all stem from a female donor with Graves disease.

The V call is TRBV12-3 or TRBV12-4, the J call TRBJ2-3; 8 nucleotides match TRBD2. The CDR3 covers 13 residues. J lost 4 bases, V lost 8 bases, and 5 bases had no gene match. The CDR3 sequence: CASFSGGPDTQYF. CDR3 nucleotide sequence: TGTGCCAGCTTCAGCGGGGGCCCAGATACGCAGTATTTT.

The table lists this clonotype with many counts. The chain has TRBV30 and TRBJ2-7, with 9 bases aligning to TRBD1. There are 14 residues in the CDR3. The J segment lost 1 base and the V segment lost 5 bases, leaving 6 bases of the junction unmatched. Looked up from germline, CDR1 is GTSNPN and CDR2 is SVGIG (reference sequence). The CDR3 spells CAWARDRVSYEQYF. In DNA, the CDR3 is TGTGCCTGGGCCCGGGACAGGGTATCCTACGAGCAGTACTTC. Using reference TRBV30 and TRBJ2-7 for the parts outside the CDR3, the full variable domain is SQTIHQWPATLVQPVGSPLSLECTVEGTSNPNLYWYRQAAGRGLQLLFYSVGIGQISSEVPQNLSASRPQDRQFILSSKKLLLSDSGFYLCAWARDRVSYEQYFGPGTRLTVT.

This clonotype was recorded many times. The V call is TRBV27, the J call TRBJ1-5; unclear D gene. The CDR3 is 14 residues long. Germline loops: CDR1 MNHEY, CDR2 SMNVEV (reference sequence). V lost 2 bases, J lost 4 bases, and 9 bases lay in between. The CDR3 loop is CASSLGRTNQPQHF. CDR3 bases: TGTGCCAGCAGTTTAGGACGGACTAATCAGCCCCAGCATTTT.

This clonotype was picked up many times. CDR3 coding DNA: TGTGCCAGCTCAGGTACTAATCAGCCCCAGCATTTT. Protein: CASSGTNQPQHF. This rearrangement joins TRBV18 to TRBJ1-5, with unresolved D. V lost 5 bases and J lost 4, with 6 bases in between. CDR1 KGHSH and CDR2 LQKENI come from the germline V gene. CDR3 length: 12 amino acids.

This clonotype was observed a single time. This may be a read error: a much more frequent sequence differs by one nucleotide. The chain couples TRBV3-1 to TRBJ1-2; no definite D call. The CDR3 covers 13 residues. V lost 1 base, J lost 4 bases, and 7 bases lay in between. Germline V gives CDR1 LGHDT, CDR2 YNNKEL (reference sequence). The CDR3, as DNA: TGTGCCAGCAGCCAAGGGGAACTCTATGGCTACACCTTC. Protein sequence: CASSQGELYGYTF.

In this sample, this clonotype turned up many times. For the CDR3, the DNA is TGTGCCTGGACAGGTTCGTTAGGCGAGCAGTACTTC. This gives the protein CAWTGSLGEQYF. The chain employs TRBV30 and TRBJ2-7; no firm D call. Germline assignment: CDR1 GTSNPN and CDR2 SVGIG (reference sequence). Trimming cost V 4 bases and J 6 bases, with 13 bases left between them. This CDR3 is 12 amino acids long.

This clonotype was seen ten or more times. The gene calls are TRBV30 and TRBJ2-7; D is uncertain. CDR3 length equals 15 residues. V lost 0 bases and J 2 bases, leaving 14 bases between the germline ends. In germline, CDR1 is GTSNPN, CDR2 SVGIG (reference sequence). CDR3 nucleotides: TGTGCCTGGAGTGTGAGTGGTCCAACGACCTACGAGCAGTACTTC. Translation: CAWSVSGPTTYEQYF.

In its sample, this clonotype was seen many times. The rearrangement links TRBV12-5 to TRBJ2-1; 8 bases are shared with TRBD2. Looked up from germline, CDR1 is LGHNT and CDR2 is FRNRAP. V lost 7 bases, J lost 3 bases, and 14 bases stayed unmatched. CDR3 length: 17 amino acids. CDR3 coding DNA: TGTGCTAGTGTACCGGGAAGCGGACTAGCAGACTACAATGAGCAGTTCTTC. Protein product: CASVPGSGLADYNEQFF.

The chain uses TRBV20-1 and TRBJ2-3; TRBD1 matches 8 bases. CDR3 length: 17 residues. V trimming: 0 bases; J trimming: 4 bases; junction bases outside the gene matches: 12. CDR1 and CDR2 from the germline V gene are DFQATT and SNEGSKA (reference sequence). This CDR3 is CSARDPGDRGPADTQYF. The CDR3 DNA follows: TGCAGTGCTAGAGATCCGGGAGACAGGGGACCCGCAGATACGCAGTATTTT.

The chain employs TRBV7-9 and TRBJ1-6; D not certain. Germline loops: CDR1 SEHNR, CDR2 FQNEAQ (reference sequence). The CDR3 is 13 residues long. Trimming stripped 2 bases from V and 14 bases from J, with 13 bases between. This CDR3 reads CASSLNTEGTLHF. CDR3 nucleotides: TGTGCCAGCAGCTTAAACACGGAGGGCACCCTCCACTTT. The variable domain in full, completed from reference TRBV7-9 and TRBJ1-6, reads DTGVSQNPRHKITKRGQNVTFRCDPISEHNRLYWYRQTLGQGPEFLTYFQNEAQLEKSRLLSDRFSAERPKGSFSTLEIQRTEQGDSAMYLCASSLNTEGTLHFGNGTRLTVT.

This clonotype appeared many times. V usage is TRBV7-9 and J usage is TRBJ2-2, with no clear D. V lost 0 bases, J lost 0 bases, and 5 bases lay in between. CDR1 is SEHNR, CDR2 FQNEAQ, per germline (reference sequence). The CDR3 spans 15 residues. CDR3 DNA sequence: TGTGCCAGCAGCTTAGCCTCGGCGAACACCGGGGAGCTGTTTTTT. The encoded protein is CASSLASANTGELFF.

This clonotype was recorded many times. The CDR3 nucleotides are TGTGCCAGCAGTTTGCTAGCGGGAGATAGCACAGATACGCAGTATTTT. It specifies CASSLLAGDSTDTQYF. The V call is TRBV5-6, the J call TRBJ2-3; 10 bases agree with TRBD2. The CDR3 length is 16 residues. CDR1 SGHDT and CDR2 YYEEEE come from the germline V gene. The junction had 6 bases not matched to a gene; V was cut back by 5 bases and J by 0 bases.

The chain is built from TRBV4-2 and TRBJ1-3, with 8 bases fitting TRBD1. The CDR3 loop spans 18 amino acids. Germline V gene data show CDR1 as LGHNA and CDR2 as YNFKEQ. V gave up 3 bases and J gave up 0 bases; unmatched junction bases: 10. The CDR3 bases are TGTGCCAGCAGCCATTATATGGACAGGGTCGTCTCTGGAAACACCATATATTTT. Translation gives CASSHYMDRVVSGNTIYF.

This clonotype was found a few times. The rearrangement joins TRBV28 to TRBJ1-2, with D hard to call. CDR1 and CDR2 (germline): MDHEN, SYDVKM. The CDR3 runs to 15 residues. V was clipped by 2 bases and J by 5 bases, with 15 bases between them. The DNA of the CDR3 is TGTGCCAGCAGTTTAAACAGCCAAAACCTTTATGGCTACACCTTC. Translation gives CASSLNSQNLYGYTF.

The gene calls are TRBV19 and TRBJ1-1, with D perhaps TRBD1 (5 bases). The V gene's germline CDR1 is LNHDA and CDR2 SQIVND (reference sequence). The length of the CDR3 is 15 residues. V lost 6 bases to trimming and J lost 4 bases, with 18 bases between them. As DNA, the CDR3 is TGTGCCAGTAGATCATTCGGGTTTGGGGGCACTGAAGCTTTCTTT. This sequence encodes CASRSFGFGGTEAFF.

This clonotype was found a few times. J is TRBJ1-4 and V is TRBV18; a possible D gene is TRBD1 (5 bases). Per the germline V gene, CDR1 is KGHSH and CDR2 is LQKENI. The V end was cut by 1 base, the J end by 8 bases, with 14 bases between. The CDR3 has 15 amino acids. The CDR3: CASSPLRGGQEKLFF. The CDR3 coding sequence is TGTGCCAGCTCACCACTGCGGGGCGGTCAAGAAAAACTGTTTTTT.